These T cell receptor beta chains were read from a single sample in a study of T cells in narcolepsy. Produced via immunoSEQ multiplex PCR; TCRdb's table is partial and in-frame only. The sample shows over 30,000 clones, about 85% of them seen only once. What was sequenced was CD45RA- memory CD4+ T cells from PBMCs. The source of these receptors is a human donor with narcolepsy. The CDR3 runs from the conserved cysteine through the conserved F or W. The D gene is left open where the match is weak. Clone size appears in some rows only: once, few, many, or a class for an expanded clone.

D gene: NA; J gene: TRBJ1-2; V gene: TRBV6-5; clone size: NA; CDR3 protein: CASSYLQGDNYGYTF; CDR3 DNA: TGTGCCAGCAGTTACCTACAAGGTGATAACTATGGCTACACCTTC
D gene: NA; J gene: TRBJ2-7; V gene: TRBV19; clone size: NA; CDR3 protein: CASSMDSASSYEQYF; CDR3 DNA: TGTGCCAGTAGTATGGACAGTGCCAGCTCCTACGAGCAGTACTTC
D gene: TRBD1; J gene: TRBJ1-1; V gene: TRBV27; clone size: few; CDR3 protein: CASSPRSATGGRTEAFF; CDR3 DNA: TGTGCCAGCAGTCCTCGATCCGCTACAGGGGGCCGCACTGAAGCTTTCTTT
D gene: NA; J gene: TRBJ1-1; V gene: TRBV9; clone size: NA; CDR3 protein: CANSVAPGTEAFF; CDR3 DNA: TGTGCCAACAGCGTGGCCCCGGGGACTGAAGCTTTCTTT
D gene: NA; J gene: TRBJ2-1; V gene: TRBV4-3; clone size: NA; CDR3 protein: CASSQDIGPGFYNEQFF; CDR3 DNA: TGCGCCAGCAGCCAAGATATCGGGCCAGGGTTCTACAATGAGCAGTTCTTC
D gene: NA; J gene: TRBJ1-1; V gene: TRBV7-2; clone size: few; CDR3 protein: CASSPLGGVTEAFF; CDR3 DNA: TGTGCCAGCAGCCCCCTTGGGGGGGTCACTGAAGCTTTCTTT
D gene: NA; J gene: TRBJ2-5; V gene: TRBV5-1; clone size: NA; CDR3 protein: CASSLAPGGQETQYF; CDR3 DNA: TGCGCCAGCAGCTTGGCCCCTGGGGGCCAAGAGACCCAGTACTTC
D gene: NA; J gene: TRBJ1-2; V gene: TRBV6-1; clone size: NA; CDR3 protein: CASSGGRAYGYTF; CDR3 DNA: TGTGCCAGCAGTGGCGGCAGGGCCTATGGCTACACCTTC
D gene: NA; J gene: TRBJ1-2; V gene: TRBV25-1; clone size: NA; CDR3 protein: CASSDSWGYTF; CDR3 DNA: TGTGCCAGCAGTGACTCCTGGGGCTACACCTTC
D gene: NA; J gene: TRBJ1-5; V gene: TRBV7-2; clone size: NA; CDR3 protein: CASSLSFNQPQHF; CDR3 DNA: TGTGCCAGCAGCTTATCCTTTAATCAGCCCCAGCATTTT